A selection of T cell receptor beta chains follows, all from one sample in a study of blood T cell repertoires in COVID-19. Profiled with immunoSEQ multiplex PCR; TCRdb holds only in-frame clones, not every one. This table has 100,000 to 150,000 clones, 79% appearing once. Sequencing used peripheral blood. Every receptor here comes from a middle-aged man with active or convalescent COVID-19. Both conserved end residues are trimmed from each CDR3. The size entry is marked missing in some rows and otherwise reads once, few, many or a size class.

size	V	J	CDR3
few	TRBV19	TRBJ2-2	ATTAVAGTTNTGELF
NA	TRBV5-1	TRBJ1-6	ASSSEVGNSPLH
NA	TRBV2	TRBJ1-2	ASSGGTGADYT
NA	TRBV6-6	TRBJ2-1	ASRRVRDEQF
NA	TRBV21-1	TRBJ2-3	ASSKGQTSGSGGTDTQY
NA	TRBV28	TRBJ1-3	ASIRGAEGRNTIY
NA	TRBV28	TRBJ1-2	ASGTGDYGYT
NA	TRBV7-2	TRBJ1-1	ASSYEYTEAF
few	TRBV11-2	TRBJ2-2	ASSLGAGELF
NA	TRBV19	TRBJ1-2	ASSTRTGGGGYT
NA	TRBV19	TRBJ2-7	ASSATKDRVLPSYEQY
NA	TRBV7-8	TRBJ2-2	ASRLTGSQAGELF
NA	TRBV28	TRBJ1-5	ASAFRRGTGGGGQPQH
NA	TRBV27	TRBJ2-1	ASSLWGEQF
few	TRBV10-2	TRBJ1-3	ATRDRTRNTIY
NA	TRBV7-9	TRBJ1-5	ASSLGTGGYQPQH
NA	TRBV5-6	TRBJ2-3	ASSFGPPGPSPDTQY
NA	TRBV27	TRBJ1-1	ASKPTGGTEAF
NA	TRBV19	TRBJ2-3	ASSPQKDTQY
once	TRBV19	TRBJ2-5	ASSRASGGQETQY
NA	TRBV19	TRBJ2-7	ASSMNRFYEQY
NA	TRBV5-6	TRBJ1-5	ASSLAGKGVNQPQH
few	TRBV11-2	TRBJ1-5	ASSSAPDRDQPQH
NA	TRBV27	TRBJ2-2	ASSLATSTGELF
NA	TRBV5-6	TRBJ2-5	ASNPGLAPETQY
NA	TRBV28	TRBJ1-1	ASSLGPGTLYTEAF
NA	TRBV4-2	TRBJ2-2	ASSQLQGAGTGELF
NA	TRBV6-5	TRBJ1-3	ASSYERDSGNTIY
once	TRBV5-4	TRBJ1-6	ASSPAGRSYNSPLH
NA	TRBV30	TRBJ2-5	AWALLANGETQY
once	TRBV11-2	TRBJ2-7	ASRGLPGEQY
NA	TRBV19	TRBJ2-2	ASSTLQSNTGELF
NA	TRBV4-2	TRBJ2-2	ASSQHATSGELF
NA	TRBV4-3	TRBJ1-2	ASSQDMGGRGYGYT
once	TRBV2	TRBJ1-3	ASSVQGAGGNTIY
NA	TRBV6-5	TRBJ1-1	ASSSYGKGGPEAF
NA	TRBV5-1	TRBJ2-1	ASSLEGGMNEQF
few	TRBV15	TRBJ2-7	ATSTYSLLREQY
NA	TRBV14	TRBJ1-2	ASSPWTAYGYT
NA	TRBV6-5	TRBJ2-7	ASSYLAGPTYEQY
few	TRBV2	TRBJ1-1	ASNRVNTEAF
NA	TRBV10-3	TRBJ2-3	AIREGQLSTDTQY
NA	TRBV28	TRBJ2-5	ASSLAGQEETQY
few	TRBV28	TRBJ1-2	ASSTHREWNYGYT
NA	TRBV29-1	TRBJ2-1	SVEGLEREGSYNEQF
NA	TRBV18	TRBJ2-3	ASSPIAGTTDTQY
NA	TRBV29-1	TRBJ1-2	SGTQGARYGYT
few	TRBV14	TRBJ2-2	ASSLFRGGELF
NA	TRBV15	TRBJ2-3	ATSGLGDTQY
NA	TRBV3-1/TRBV3-2	TRBJ2-2	ASSPDSGTGELF